These T cell receptor beta chains were read from a single sample in a study of siplizumab effects on memory and regulatory T cells. Produced via immunoSEQ multiplex PCR; TCRdb's table is partial and in-frame only. In the table there are about 100,000 clones, approximately 91% of which are singletons. The sample was non-Treg CD4+ T cells sorted from blood. The receptors stem from a human donor in good health. CDR3s include the opening cysteine and the closing phenylalanine or tryptophan.

>TRBJ1-4|TRBV7-2
CASSVTPGQGGKLFF
>TRBJ2-5|TRBV7-8
CASSSSGDETQYF
>TRBJ1-5|TRBV7-2
CASSLARNDQPQHF
>TRBJ2-3|TRBV2
CASSEVRRTDTQYF
>TRBJ1-5|TRBV6-6
CASSYRQGSSNQPQHF
>TRBJ2-1|TRBV7-3
CASTISGSGNEQFF
>TRBJ2-2|TRBV28
CATIHSGELFF
>TRBJ2-5|TRBV4-1
CASSHGTEGETQYF
>TRBJ2-5|TRBV19
CASSRGTARKETQYF
>TRBJ2-1|TRBV7-2
CASSKGASENEQFF
>TRBJ2-1|TRBV15
CATSKRTGGNNEQFF
>TRBJ2-5|TRBV7-3
CASSLGRGETQYF
>TRBJ2-1|TRBV7-3
CASSLQAGGPGEQFF
>TRBJ1-1|TRBV14
CASSRLRGLQNTEAFF
>TRBJ2-3|TRBV9
CASSRRTSGRGGDTQYF
>TRBJ2-7|TRBV6-6
CASSYSGSREQYF
>TRBJ1-2|TRBV2
CASSERAPSYGYTF